This is a list of T cell receptor beta chains from one sample in a study of CD8 T cells in Susac syndrome. TCRdb redid the calling of the immunoSEQ multiplex PCR reads with MiXCR, one entry per CDR3 protein. The sample has about 120,000 distinct CDR3 sequences, 96% seen once. Input material: CD4+ T cells from PBMCs. The receptors derive from a human donor with Susac syndrome. Each CDR3 is given with its conserved first and last residue. A D gene is named only where the DNA matches it firmly. Only part of the rows carry a size: once, few, many, or a class if the clone is expanded.

j_call | cdr3_length | v_call | clone_size | d_call | cdr3_nt | cdr3_aa
TRBJ2-2 | 15 | TRBV7-2 | . | . | TGTGCCAGCAGCTTGGACAGACCGAACACCGGGGAGCTGTTTTTT | CASSLDRPNTGELFF
TRBJ2-5 | 12 | TRBV5-1 | . | . | TGCGCCAGCAGCCAGGGCTCGGAGACCCAGTACTTC | CASSQGSETQYF
TRBJ2-1 | 12 | TRBV14 | . | . | TGTGCCCGGGGAGGTCGGTACAATGAGCAGTTCTTC | CARGGRYNEQFF
TRBJ1-2 | 14 | TRBV28 | . | . | TGTGCCAGCAGTTTAGTGGCGGGCCCGCGGGGCTACACCTTC | CASSLVAGPRGYTF
TRBJ1-2 | 14 | TRBV7-6 | once | TRBD1 | TGTGCCAGCAGCTCAGGACAGGTACATCAAGGCTACACCTTC | CASSSGQVHQGYTF
TRBJ1-1 | 13 | TRBV14 | . | . | TGTGCCAGCAGCCAAGATCAGAACACTGAAGCTTTCTTT | CASSQDQNTEAFF
TRBJ2-5 | 12 | TRBV29-1 | . | . | TGCAGCGTATTAGGAACATCGGAGACCCAGTACTTC | CSVLGTSETQYF
TRBJ2-6 | 14 | TRBV3-1 | . | . | TGTGCCAGCAGCCAAAGCTCTGGGGCCAACGTCCTGACTTTC | CASSQSSGANVLTF
TRBJ2-3 | 18 | TRBV15 | . | TRBD2 | TGTGCCACCAGCAGGGGACTAGCGTCCCCGACTAGCACAGATACGCAGTATTTT | CATSRGLASPTSTDTQYF
TRBJ2-7 | 14 | TRBV5-4 | once | TRBD1 | TGTGCCAGCAGCCGGGGACAGGCGAGCTACGAGCAGTACTTC | CASSRGQASYEQYF
TRBJ2-7 | 13 | TRBV4-2 | . | TRBD1 | TGTGCCAGCAGCGAAGACAGGGGATACGAGCAGTACTTC | CASSEDRGYEQYF
TRBJ2-5 | 16 | TRBV11-2 | . | . | TGTGCCAGCAGCAGTTGGGCCCGGGACGGAATAGAGACCCAGTACTTC | CASSSWARDGIETQYF
TRBJ1-5 | 13 | TRBV5-1 | . | . | TGCGCCAGCAGCTCCGGTCCTAATCAGCCCCAGCATTTT | CASSSGPNQPQHF
TRBJ2-6 | 17 | TRBV9 | . | . | TGTGCCAGCAGCGTAGCTGGCAGCCACTCTGGGGCCAACGTCCTGACTTTC | CASSVAGSHSGANVLTF
TRBJ2-7 | 12 | TRBV2 | . | . | TGTGCCAGCGGGACGTACTCCTACGAGCAGTACTTC | CASGTYSYEQYF
TRBJ1-4 | 11 | TRBV29-1 | . | . | TGCAGTCTATACATCAATGAAAAACTGTTTTTT | CSLYINEKLFF
TRBJ1-1 | 14 | TRBV28 | . | . | TGTGCCAGCAGTCTCCGTACAGGGAAAACTGAAGCTTTCTTT | CASSLRTGKTEAFF
TRBJ1-2 | 13 | TRBV6-2/TRBV6-3 | . | TRBD1 | TGTGCCAGCAGTACCGGGACAGGTAGAGGCTACACCTTC | CASSTGTGRGYTF
TRBJ2-3 | 15 | TRBV7-9 | . | . | TGTGCCAGCAGCTTAAACTGGGGAAGCACAGATACGCAGTATTTT | CASSLNWGSTDTQYF
TRBJ2-7 | 12 | TRBV30 | . | . | TGTGCCTGGAGTGAGGCAGCCTACGAGCAGTACTTC | CAWSEAAYEQYF
TRBJ1-2 | 12 | TRBV29-1 | . | TRBD1 | TGCAGCGTGAGACAGGGGGCTGAAGGCTACACCTTC | CSVRQGAEGYTF
TRBJ1-5 | 13 | TRBV30 | once | . | TGTGCCTGGAGTAAAAGTTCCAATCAGCCCCAGCATTTT | CAWSKSSNQPQHF
TRBJ2-3 | 16 | TRBV12-3/TRBV12-4 | . | . | TGTGCCAGCAGTTTTAGGGGGGCATTAAGCACAGATACGCAGTATTTT | CASSFRGALSTDTQYF
TRBJ2-1 | 15 | TRBV29-1 | . | TRBD2 | TGCAGCGTGATTACCGGGACTAGCGGGAGGAATGAGCAGTTCTTC | CSVITGTSGRNEQFF
TRBJ2-1 | 16 | TRBV7-2 | . | TRBD1 | TGTGCCAGCAGCGGGCCGACAGGGTACTCCTACAATGAGCAGTTCTTC | CASSGPTGYSYNEQFF
TRBJ2-5 | 13 | TRBV30 | . | . | TGTGCTGCTCGGGGGGCCAGTCTAGGGTCCCAGTACTTC | CAARGASLGSQYF
TRBJ2-5 | 13 | TRBV5-1 | . | . | TGCGCCAGCAGTGCGGGTCGACAAGAGACCCAGTACTTC | CASSAGRQETQYF
TRBJ2-5 | 14 | TRBV3-1 | . | . | TGTGCCAGCAGCAAAAAGAGTTTCCAAGAGACCCAGTACTTC | CASSKKSFQETQYF
TRBJ1-5 | 12 | TRBV3-1 | . | . | TGTGCCAGCGGTTCGAATACCCAGCCCCAGCATTTT | CASGSNTQPQHF
TRBJ1-2 | 15 | TRBV5-1 | . | TRBD1 | TGCGCCAGCAGCTGGACAGACAGGGTTAACTATGGCTACACCTTC | CASSWTDRVNYGYTF
TRBJ2-1 | 14 | TRBV29-1 | once | TRBD2 | TGCAGCGGGGCCCCGGGACTAGCGGTGAATGAGCAGTTCTTC | CSGAPGLAVNEQFF
TRBJ2-5 | 14 | TRBV20-1 | . | TRBD2 | TGCAGTGCAGCGGGACTAGCACATCAAGAGACCCAGTACTTC | CSAAGLAHQETQYF
TRBJ1-2 | 11 | TRBV12-3/TRBV12-4 | . | TRBD1 | TGTGCCAGCAGTGTCACAGGGGCGGCCACCTTC | CASSVTGAATF
TRBJ2-3 | 16 | TRBV9 | . | TRBD2 | TGTGCCAGCAGCCCTCGAGGGACTAGCGGGACGTTGGCGCAGTATTTT | CASSPRGTSGTLAQYF
TRBJ2-7 | 15 | TRBV5-1 | . | . | TGCGCCAGCAGCCCTACGGCGGGAACTTCCTACGAGCAGTACTTC | CASSPTAGTSYEQYF
TRBJ1-2 | 12 | TRBV19 | . | . | TGTGCCAGTACCATTGCGACAGACGGCTACACCTTC | CASTIATDGYTF
TRBJ2-5 | 14 | TRBV7-9 | . | . | TGTGCCAGCAGCTCGCTCGGACAGCAAGAGACCCAGTACTTC | CASSSLGQQETQYF
TRBJ2-5 | 15 | TRBV7-2 | . | TRBD2 | TGTGCCAGCAGCTGGGGAGCGGGAGGGGGGGAGACCCAGTACTTC | CASSWGAGGGETQYF
TRBJ1-2 | 13 | TRBV7-2 | . | . | TGTGCCAGCATAGTTCAACACGGTGCGGGCTACACCTTC | CASIVQHGAGYTF
TRBJ2-7 | 18 | TRBV5-1 | once | TRBD2 | TGCGCCAGCAGCTTAGTACTAGCGGAAACTCAGATTAACTACGAGCAGTACTTC | CASSLVLAETQINYEQYF
TRBJ2-3 | 13 | TRBV24-1 | . | . | TGTGCCACCAGTGATTTGAGGGGAGATACGCAGTATTTT | CATSDLRGDTQYF
TRBJ2-5 | 12 | TRBV20-1 | . | . | TGCGGATACACGGGGCTTCAAGAGACCCAGTACTTC | CGYTGLQETQYF
TRBJ2-1 | 19 | TRBV7-9 | once | . | TGTGCCAGCAGCCCTAGCGTGAAGGGGACCCGAGATTCCTACAATGAGCAGTTCTTC | CASSPSVKGTRDSYNEQFF
TRBJ2-7 | 15 | TRBV7-9 | . | . | TGTGCCAGCAGCTGGCTTTCCAGCGGAAACTACGAGCAGTACTTC | CASSWLSSGNYEQYF
TRBJ1-5 | 19 | TRBV5-4 | . | TRBD1 | TGTGCCAGCAGCTTCACGGGACAGGGATTTGGCCTGGGCAATCAGCCCCAGCATTTT | CASSFTGQGFGLGNQPQHF
TRBJ2-1 | 14 | TRBV29-1 | . | TRBD2 | TGCAGCGTCAGGACTAGCGGGACAGACAATGAGCAGTTCTTC | CSVRTSGTDNEQFF